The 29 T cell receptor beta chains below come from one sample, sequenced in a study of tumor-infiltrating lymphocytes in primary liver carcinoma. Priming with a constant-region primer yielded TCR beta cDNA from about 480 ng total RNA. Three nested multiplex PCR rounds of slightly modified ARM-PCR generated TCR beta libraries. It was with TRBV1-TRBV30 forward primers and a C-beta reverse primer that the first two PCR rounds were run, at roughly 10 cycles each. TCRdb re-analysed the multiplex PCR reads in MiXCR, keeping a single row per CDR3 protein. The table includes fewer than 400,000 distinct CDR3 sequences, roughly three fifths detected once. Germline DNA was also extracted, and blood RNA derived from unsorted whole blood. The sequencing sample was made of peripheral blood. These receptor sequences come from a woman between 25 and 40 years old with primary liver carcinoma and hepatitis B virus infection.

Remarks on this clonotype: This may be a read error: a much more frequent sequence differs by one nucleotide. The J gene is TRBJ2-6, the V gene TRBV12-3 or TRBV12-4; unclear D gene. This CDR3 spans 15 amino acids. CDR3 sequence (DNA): TGTGTCAGCAGTTCCCTTGGGGCTGGGGCCAACGTCCTGACTTTC. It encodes CVSSSLGAGANVLTF.

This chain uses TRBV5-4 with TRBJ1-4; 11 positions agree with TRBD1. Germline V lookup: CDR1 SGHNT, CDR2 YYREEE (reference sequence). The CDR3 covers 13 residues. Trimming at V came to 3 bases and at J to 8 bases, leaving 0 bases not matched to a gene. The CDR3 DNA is TGTGCCAGCAGCTGGACAGGGGGCGAAAAACTGTTTTTT. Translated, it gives CASSWTGGEKLFF.

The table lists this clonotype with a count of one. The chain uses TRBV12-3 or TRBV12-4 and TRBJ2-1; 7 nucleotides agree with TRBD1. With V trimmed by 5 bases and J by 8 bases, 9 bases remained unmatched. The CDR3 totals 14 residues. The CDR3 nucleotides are TGTGCCAGCAGTACCTACGGGACAGAGTATGAGCAGTTCTTC. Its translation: CASSTYGTEYEQFF.

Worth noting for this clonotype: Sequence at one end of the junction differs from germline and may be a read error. The DNA for the CDR3 is TGTGTCAGCAGTCCAAGGACTAGCACCGGGGAGCTGTTTTTT. The encoded protein is CVSSPRTSTGELFF. The chain combines TRBV6-5 with TRBJ2-2, with 7 bases lining up with TRBD2. In germline, CDR1 is MNHEY, CDR2 SVGAGI. The CDR3 has 14 residues.

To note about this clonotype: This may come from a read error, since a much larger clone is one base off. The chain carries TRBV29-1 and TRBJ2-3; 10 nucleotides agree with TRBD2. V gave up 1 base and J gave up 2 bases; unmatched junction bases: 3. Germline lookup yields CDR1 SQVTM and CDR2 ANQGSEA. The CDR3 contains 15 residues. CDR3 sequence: CSVEGLAGTTDTQYF. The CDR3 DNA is TGCAGCGTTGAAGGACTAGCGGGTACCACAGATACGCAGTATTTT.

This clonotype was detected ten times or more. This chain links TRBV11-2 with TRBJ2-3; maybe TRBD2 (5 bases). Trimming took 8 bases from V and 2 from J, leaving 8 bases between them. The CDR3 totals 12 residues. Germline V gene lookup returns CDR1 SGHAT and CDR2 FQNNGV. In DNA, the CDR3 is TGTGCCAGCCGAGGGTCCACAGATACGCAGTATTTT. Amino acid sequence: CASRGSTDTQYF.

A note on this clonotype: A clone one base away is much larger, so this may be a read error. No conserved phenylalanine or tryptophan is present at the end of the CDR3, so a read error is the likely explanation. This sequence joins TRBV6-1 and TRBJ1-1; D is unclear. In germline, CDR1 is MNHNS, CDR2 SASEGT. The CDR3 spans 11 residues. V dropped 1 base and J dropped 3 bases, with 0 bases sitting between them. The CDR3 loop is CASSEDTEAFL. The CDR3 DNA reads TGTGCCAGCAGTGAAGACACTGAAGCTTTCCTT.

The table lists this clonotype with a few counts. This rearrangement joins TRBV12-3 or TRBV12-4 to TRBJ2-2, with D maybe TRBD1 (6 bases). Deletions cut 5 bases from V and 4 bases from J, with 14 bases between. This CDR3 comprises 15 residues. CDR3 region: CASSDSGTPTGELFF. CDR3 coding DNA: TGTGCCAGCAGTGACTCCGGGACACCCACCGGGGAGCTGTTTTTT.

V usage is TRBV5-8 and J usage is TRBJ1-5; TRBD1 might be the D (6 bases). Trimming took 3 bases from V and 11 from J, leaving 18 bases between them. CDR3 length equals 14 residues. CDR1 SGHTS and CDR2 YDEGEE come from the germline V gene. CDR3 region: CASSYGQRSESQHF. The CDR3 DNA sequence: TGTGCCAGCAGCTACGGACAGAGGTCGGAGTCCCAGCATTTT.

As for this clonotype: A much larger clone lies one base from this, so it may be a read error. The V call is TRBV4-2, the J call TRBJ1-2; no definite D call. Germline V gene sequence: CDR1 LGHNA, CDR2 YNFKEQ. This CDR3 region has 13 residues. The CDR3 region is CASNQEGWDGYTF. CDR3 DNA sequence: TGTGCCAGCAACCAAGAAGGCTGGGATGGCTACACCTTC.

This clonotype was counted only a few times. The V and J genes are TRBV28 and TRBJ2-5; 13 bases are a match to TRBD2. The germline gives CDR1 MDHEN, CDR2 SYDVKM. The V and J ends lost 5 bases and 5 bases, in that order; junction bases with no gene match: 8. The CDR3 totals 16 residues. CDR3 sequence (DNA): TGTGCCAGCAGTCGCCGACTAGCGGGAGGACGTGAGACCCAGTACTTC. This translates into CASSRRLAGGRETQYF.

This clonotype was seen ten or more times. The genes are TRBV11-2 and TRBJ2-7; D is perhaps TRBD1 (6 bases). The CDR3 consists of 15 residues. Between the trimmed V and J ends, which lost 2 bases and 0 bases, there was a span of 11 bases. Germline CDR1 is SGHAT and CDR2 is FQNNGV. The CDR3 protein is CASSLSMDSSYEQYF. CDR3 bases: TGTGCCAGCAGCTTAAGTATGGACAGCTCCTACGAGCAGTACTTC.

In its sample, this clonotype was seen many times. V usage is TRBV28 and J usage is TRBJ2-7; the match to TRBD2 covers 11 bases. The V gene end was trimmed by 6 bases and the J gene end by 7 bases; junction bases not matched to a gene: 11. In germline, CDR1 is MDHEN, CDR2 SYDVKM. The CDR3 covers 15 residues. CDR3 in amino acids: CASRTATSGTTEQYF. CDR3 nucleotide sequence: TGTGCCAGCAGGACAGCGACTAGCGGGACTACGGAGCAGTACTTC.

CDR3 in DNA: TGTGCCAGCAGCATCAGCGGGGAGCGTGTTACAGATACGCAGTATTTT. Residues: CASSISGERVTDTQYF. The gene calls are TRBV12-3 or TRBV12-4 and TRBJ2-3, with 7 bases matching TRBD2. This CDR3 is 16 amino acids long. V was clipped by 6 bases and J by 3 bases; unmatched bases: 12.

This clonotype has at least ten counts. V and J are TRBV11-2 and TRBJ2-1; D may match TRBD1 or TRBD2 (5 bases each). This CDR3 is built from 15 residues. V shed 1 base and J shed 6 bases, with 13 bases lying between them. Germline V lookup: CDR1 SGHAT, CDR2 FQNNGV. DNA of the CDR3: TGTGCCAGCAGCTTAGGGGGGAGCCCGTCCAATGAGCAGTTCTTC. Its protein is CASSLGGSPSNEQFF.

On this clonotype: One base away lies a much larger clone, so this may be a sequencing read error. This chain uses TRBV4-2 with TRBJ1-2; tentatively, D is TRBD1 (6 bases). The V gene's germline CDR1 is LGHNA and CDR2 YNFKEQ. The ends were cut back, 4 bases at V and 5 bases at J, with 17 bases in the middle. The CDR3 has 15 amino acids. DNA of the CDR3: TGTGCCAGCAGCCCTCAGTCAGGGGCTGATTATGGCTACACCTTC. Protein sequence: CASSPQSGADYGYTF.

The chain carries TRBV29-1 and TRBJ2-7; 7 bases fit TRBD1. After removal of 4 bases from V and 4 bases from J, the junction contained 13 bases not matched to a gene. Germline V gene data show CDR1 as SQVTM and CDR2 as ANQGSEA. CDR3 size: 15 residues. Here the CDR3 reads CSVVGETGLSYEQYF. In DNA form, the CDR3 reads TGCAGCGTTGTAGGGGAGACAGGGCTCTCGTACGAGCAGTACTTC.

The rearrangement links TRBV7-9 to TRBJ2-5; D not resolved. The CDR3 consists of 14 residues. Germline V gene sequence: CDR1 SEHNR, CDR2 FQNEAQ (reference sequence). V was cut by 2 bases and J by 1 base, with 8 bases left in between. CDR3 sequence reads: CASSLKAAQETQYF. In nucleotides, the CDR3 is TGTGCCAGCAGCTTAAAGGCAGCCCAAGAGACCCAGTACTTC.

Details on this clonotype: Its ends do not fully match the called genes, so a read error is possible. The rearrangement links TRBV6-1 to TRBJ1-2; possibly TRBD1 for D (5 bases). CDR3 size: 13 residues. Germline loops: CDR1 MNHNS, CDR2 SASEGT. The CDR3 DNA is TGTGCCACCAGTGAAGGGACCCTCCTCGGCTACACCTTC. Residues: CATSEGTLLGYTF.

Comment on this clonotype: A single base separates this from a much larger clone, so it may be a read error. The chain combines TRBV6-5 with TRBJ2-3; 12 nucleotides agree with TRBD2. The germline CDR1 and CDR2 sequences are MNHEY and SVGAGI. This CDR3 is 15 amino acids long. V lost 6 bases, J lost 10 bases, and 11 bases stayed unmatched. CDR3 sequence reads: CASRTDGLAGIAQYF. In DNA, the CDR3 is TGTGCCAGCAGAACTGACGGACTAGCGGGAATCGCGCAGTATTTT.

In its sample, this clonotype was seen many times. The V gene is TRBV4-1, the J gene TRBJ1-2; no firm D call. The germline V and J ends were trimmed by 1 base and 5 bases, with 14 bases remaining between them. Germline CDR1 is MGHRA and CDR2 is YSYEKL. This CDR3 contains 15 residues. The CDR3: CASSQGLEREYGYTF. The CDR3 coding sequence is TGCGCCAGCAGCCAAGGATTGGAAAGGGAGTATGGCTACACCTTC.

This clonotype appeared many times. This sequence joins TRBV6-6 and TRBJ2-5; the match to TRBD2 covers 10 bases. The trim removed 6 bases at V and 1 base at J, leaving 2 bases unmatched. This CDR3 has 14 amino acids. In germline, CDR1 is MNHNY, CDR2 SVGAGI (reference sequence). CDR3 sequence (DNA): TGTGCCAGCAGAGGACTAGCGGCCCAAGAGACCCAGTACTTC. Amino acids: CASRGLAAQETQYF.

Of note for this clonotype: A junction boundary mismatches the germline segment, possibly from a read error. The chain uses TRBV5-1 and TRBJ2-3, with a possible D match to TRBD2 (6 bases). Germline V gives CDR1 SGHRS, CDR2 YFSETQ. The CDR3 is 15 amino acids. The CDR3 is CASSFLGTSTDRQYF. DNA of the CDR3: TGCGCCAGCAGCTTCTTAGGAACTAGCACAGATAGGCAGTATTTT.

CDR3 amino acids: CASSQLSGREVTYEQYF. CDR3 coding DNA: TGTGCCAGCAGCCAACTTAGCGGGAGGGAGGTAACCTACGAGCAGTACTTC. V and J are TRBV4-2 and TRBJ2-7, with 11 bases aligning to TRBD2. Germline V gene lookup returns CDR1 LGHNA and CDR2 YNFKEQ. CDR3 size: 17 residues. The V segment lost 2 bases and the J segment 2 bases; nucleotides outside the gene matches: 8.

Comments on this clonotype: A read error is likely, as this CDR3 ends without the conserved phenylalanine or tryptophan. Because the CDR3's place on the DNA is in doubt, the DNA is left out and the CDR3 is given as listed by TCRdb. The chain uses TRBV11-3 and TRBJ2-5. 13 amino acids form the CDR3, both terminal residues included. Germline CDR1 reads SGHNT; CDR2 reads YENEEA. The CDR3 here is CASSLLTVETRYS.

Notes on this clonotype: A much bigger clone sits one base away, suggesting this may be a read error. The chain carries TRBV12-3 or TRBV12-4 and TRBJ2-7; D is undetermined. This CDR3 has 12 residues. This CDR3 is CASSETSYEQHF. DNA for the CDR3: TGTGCCAGCAGTGAGACTTCCTACGAGCAGCACTTC.

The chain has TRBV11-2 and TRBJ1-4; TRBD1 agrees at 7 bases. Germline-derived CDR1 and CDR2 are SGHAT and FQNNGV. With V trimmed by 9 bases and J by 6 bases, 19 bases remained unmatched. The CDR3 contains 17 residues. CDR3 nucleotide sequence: TGTGCCAGTAGCCCTACCCTAGCAGGGGGTAAGGATGAAAAACTGTTTTTT. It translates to CASSPTLAGGKDEKLFF.

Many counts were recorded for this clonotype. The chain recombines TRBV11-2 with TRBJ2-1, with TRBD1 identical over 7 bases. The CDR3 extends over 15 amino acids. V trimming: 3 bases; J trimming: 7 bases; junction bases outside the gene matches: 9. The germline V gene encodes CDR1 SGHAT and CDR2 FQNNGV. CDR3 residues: CASSFPGQTKNEQFF. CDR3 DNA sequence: TGTGCCAGCAGCTTTCCGGGACAGACCAAAAATGAGCAGTTCTTC.

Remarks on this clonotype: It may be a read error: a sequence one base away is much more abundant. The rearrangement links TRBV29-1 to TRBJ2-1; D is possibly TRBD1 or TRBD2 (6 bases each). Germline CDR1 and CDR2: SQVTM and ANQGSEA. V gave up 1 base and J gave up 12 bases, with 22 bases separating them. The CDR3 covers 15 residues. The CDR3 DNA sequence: TGCAGCGTTGAAGTGGGAGGAGCTGGGGTGACAGGGCAGTTCTTC. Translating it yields CSVEVGGAGVTGQFF.